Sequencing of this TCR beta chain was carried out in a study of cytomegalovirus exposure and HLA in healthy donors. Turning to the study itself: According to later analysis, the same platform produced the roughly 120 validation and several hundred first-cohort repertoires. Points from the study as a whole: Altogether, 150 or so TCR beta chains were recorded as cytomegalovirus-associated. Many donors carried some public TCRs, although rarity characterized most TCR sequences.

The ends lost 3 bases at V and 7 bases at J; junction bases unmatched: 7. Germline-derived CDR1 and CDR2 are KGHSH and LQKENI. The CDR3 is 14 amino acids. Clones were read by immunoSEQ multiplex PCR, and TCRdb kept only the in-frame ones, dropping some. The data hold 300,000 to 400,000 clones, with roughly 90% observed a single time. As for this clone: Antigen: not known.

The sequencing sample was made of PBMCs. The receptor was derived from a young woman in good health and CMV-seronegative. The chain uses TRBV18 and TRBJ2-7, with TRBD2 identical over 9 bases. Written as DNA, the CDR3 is TGTGCCAGCTCACCGACTAGCGGACTGCTGGAGCAGTACTTC. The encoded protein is CASSPTSGLLEQYF.